The entry that follows covers one T cell receptor beta chain sequence. Its antigen remains undetermined. No much larger clonotype is one base removed from it; base qualities were not supplied. This entry is derived from a study of CD8 T cells in ankylosing spondylitis (dated by TCRdb to the late 2010s). Some background on the complete study: T cell receptor beta repertoires were profiled in healthy donors and ankylosing spondylitis patients so that disease-linked TCR variants could be found. The full study cohort was made up of about 25 ankylosing spondylitis patients and roughly 100 healthy donors. Peripheral blood was sampled, and synovial fluid was also collected from ankylosing spondylitis patients.

From the germline V gene, CDR1 is ENHRY and CDR2 is SYGVKD. The CDR3 runs 14 amino acids, cysteine and phenylalanine included. Left in the record is the CDR3 DNA by itself, 42 bases read in frame from the first base. Germline trimming amounts to 5 bases on V and 3 bases on J, with 6 as the count of junction bases outside the gene matches. General conclusions and limits of the study: Some TCR beta motif variants had previously been reported in synovial fluid and blood of reactive arthritis patients, which suggested common disease-initiation mechanisms. The disease-linked clones were reported to be significantly enriched in matched synovial fluid samples from ankylosing spondylitis patients. In peripheral blood, the disease-linked clones were found at relatively low frequencies and had a CD8+ phenotype. A TCR beta motif made up of several highly homologous amino acid variants appeared to be characteristic of blood from ankylosing spondylitis patients.

Sequencing instrument: Illumina HiSeq 2500. Quantitative 5'-RACE with molecular barcodes was used to prepare TCR beta libraries. As for the original processing: A new computational method based on a probabilistic model of VDJ rearrangement was used to identify disease-linked TCR variants. TCRdb applied fastp at Q25 and MiXCR to the public reads, then kept only in-frame beta chains. Rows with a matching CDR3 protein are joined into one entry that keeps the most common DNA and genes. The V and J calls shown here were made by TCRdb, not taken from the authors' results. The sample table contains about 800,000 distinct CDR3 sequences; only one count was recorded for over 9.5% of them. The ten largest clones represent around 0.51% of the sample.

The receptor chain draws on TRBV10-3 and TRBJ1-1, with 7 middle bases fitting TRBD1. This receptor was identified in a male donor with ankylosing spondylitis. The sample comprised blood, either unsorted or a sorted T cell fraction (not recorded which). The DNA is as follows: TGTGCCATCAGTTACAGGGGCCAAGACACTGAAGCTTTCTTT. It specifies CAISYRGQDTEAFF.